Listed here are 11 T cell receptor beta chains from one sample, sequenced in a study of shared clonotypes between healthy human individuals. Using immunoSEQ multiplex PCR, the repertoire was profiled, and TCRdb retains in-frame clones only, with some absent. This table has about 500,000 clones, around 77% appearing once. Sequenced material: PBMCs. Receptors were obtained from a woman between 40 and 55 years old in good health. Some clones in this sample may be carry-over from other donors' samples.

The chain is built from TRBV6-1 and TRBJ2-7; tentatively, D is TRBD1 or TRBD2 (7 bases each). V gave up 5 bases and J gave up 2 bases, with 16 bases separating them. The CDR3 has 15 residues. CDR1 and CDR2 (germline): MNHNS, SASEGT. The CDR3 DNA follows: TGTGCCAGCAGTAAGGCAGGGGGGGGACCCTACGAGCAGTACTTC. Its translation: CASSKAGGGPYEQYF.

This clone was detected only a few times. The same CDR3 also results from other DNA sequences found in this sample. The V call is TRBV18, the J call TRBJ1-1; maybe TRBD1 (5 bases). CDR3 length: 14 residues. Trimming removed 2 bases from V and 0 bases from J, with 7 bases in between. Germline CDR1 KGHSH, CDR2 LQKENI. In DNA, the CDR3 is TGTGCCAGCTCACCAGGGGGAATGAACACTGAAGCTTTCTTT. Protein: CASSPGGMNTEAFF.

The chain has TRBV7-3 and TRBJ2-1; D unresolved. The V gene's germline CDR1 is SGHTA and CDR2 FQGTGA. V gave up 5 bases and J gave up 5 bases, with 10 bases separating them. The CDR3 totals 13 residues. This CDR3 reads CASSPQKDNEQFF. CDR3 in DNA: TGTGCCAGCAGCCCCCAGAAGGACAATGAGCAGTTCTTC.

The J gene is TRBJ2-6, the V gene TRBV29-1; 7 positions agree with TRBD1. There are 16 residues in the CDR3. The ends lost 6 bases at V and 0 bases at J; junction bases unmatched: 8. Germline V CDR1 and CDR2: SQVTM, ANQGSEA. CDR3 nucleotides: TGCAGCGTCAGTAGGGGGCCCGGCTCTGGGGCCAACGTCCTGACTTTC. This encodes CSVSRGPGSGANVLTF. The full variable domain, rest sourced from reference TRBV29-1 and TRBJ2-6, is SAVISQKPSRDICQRGTSLTIQCQVDSQVTMMFWYRQQPGQSLTLIATANQGSEATYESGFVIDKFPISRPNLTFSTLTVSNMSPEDSSIYLCSVSRGPGSGANVLTFGAGSRLTVL.

J is TRBJ1-1 and V is TRBV6-6; D is perhaps TRBD1 (5 bases). The CDR3 runs 15 residues. V lost 0 bases, J lost 4 bases, and 12 bases lay in between. Germline V gene data show CDR1 as MNHNY and CDR2 as SVGAGI (reference sequence). The CDR3 DNA follows: TGTGCCAGCAGTTACTCGAACGGGGCGGGCACTGAAGCTTTCTTT. Its translation is CASSYSNGAGTEAFF.

This chain uses TRBV28 with TRBJ2-1, with 7 bases that match TRBD2. V gave up 6 bases and J gave up 10 bases; unmatched junction bases: 3. The CDR3 has 11 amino acids. Germline loops: CDR1 MDHEN, CDR2 SYDVKM. CDR3: CASSLTSEQFF. For the CDR3, the DNA is TGTGCCAGCAGCCTGACTAGCGAGCAGTTCTTC. The complete variable domain, with remaining parts taken from reference TRBV28 and TRBJ2-1, reads DVKVTQSSRYLVKRTGEKVFLECVQDMDHENMFWYRQDPGLGLRLIYFSYDVKMKEKGDIPEGYSVSREKKERFSLILESASTNQTSMYLCASSLTSEQFFGPGTRLTVL.

The gene calls are TRBV2 and TRBJ2-1; TRBD2 is a possible D gene (6 bases). Germline assignment: CDR1 SNHLY and CDR2 FYNNEI. V lost 8 bases, J lost 0 bases, and 14 bases lay in between. This CDR3 is 15 amino acids long. CDR3 sequence: CASSARTTSYNEQFF. CDR3 nucleotide sequence: TGTGCCAGCTCCGCCCGGACTACCTCCTACAATGAGCAGTTCTTC.

To note about this clone: It differs at one base from a far larger clone, so likely a read error. This same CDR3 is encoded by further DNA sequences in the sample. The rearrangement links TRBV4-1 to TRBJ1-5; D remains unclear. CDR3 size: 18 residues. Per germline, CDR1 MGHRA and CDR2 YSYEKL. As DNA, the CDR3 is TGCGCCAGCAGCCAAGAAGCGGTCGGGGAAGGTGAGGATCAGCCCCAACATTTT. This codes for CASSQEAVGEGEDQPQHF.

This clone was picked up many times. A clone one base away is much larger, so this may be a read error. The chain is built from TRBV5-6 and TRBJ2-7; TRBD1 is a possible D gene (6 bases). CDR1 is SGHDT and CDR2 is YYEEEE in the germline V gene. The CDR3 totals 14 residues. CDR3 sequence: CASSYQQGPYGQYF. CDR3 in DNA: TGTGCCAGCAGCTATCAGCAGGGGCCCTACGGGCAGTACTTC.

This clone was recorded at least ten times. The chain couples TRBV28 to TRBJ2-3; 7 bases map to TRBD2. The germline V gene encodes CDR1 MDHEN and CDR2 SYDVKM. V shed 1 base, J shed 0 bases, and the junction held 4 bases outside the gene matches. This CDR3 spans 16 amino acids. The CDR3 protein is CASSLSYGGSTDTQYF. The DNA of the CDR3 is TGTGCCAGCAGTTTATCATACGGGGGGAGCACAGATACGCAGTATTTT.

For this clone: One base separates it from a far larger clone, so it is likely a read error. The sample carries other DNA sequences with the same CDR3. The chain carries TRBV5-6 and TRBJ2-2; weak D call: TRBD1 (5 bases). The V gene's germline CDR1 is SGHDT and CDR2 YYEEEE. The V and J ends lost 1 base and 6 bases respectively, with 16 bases between them. This CDR3 has 16 residues. The CDR3 DNA sequence: TGTGCCAGCAGCTTGCAGGCAGGTAACAGGTCCGGGGAGCTGTTTTTT. It specifies CASSLQAGNRSGELFF.